One sample yielded the 20 T cell receptor beta chains listed below, sequenced in a study of cytomegalovirus exposure and HLA in healthy donors. PCR employed 60 Vbeta and 13 Jbeta primers. TCRdb's copy holds only in-frame clones and misses some; the assay was immunoSEQ multiplex PCR. The data show approximately 180,000 clones, 77% seen once. Sequencing was carried out using PBMCs. These receptors were obtained from a woman in her twenties or thirties in good health and CMV-seropositive.

This clone appeared a single time. The chain combines TRBV27 with TRBJ2-1, with D tentatively TRBD2 (6 bases). This CDR3 has 15 residues. Trimming removed 3 bases from V and 0 bases from J, with 9 bases in between. Germline lookup yields CDR1 MNHEY and CDR2 SMNVEV (reference sequence). The CDR3 region has the DNA TGTGCCAGCAGTTTGACGACTAGCTCCTACAATGAGCAGTTCTTC. It encodes CASSLTTSSYNEQFF.

This chain joins TRBV6-1 and TRBJ2-1; 8 bases map to TRBD1. From germline, CDR1 is MNHNS and CDR2 SASEGT. The CDR3 contains 15 residues. The V segment lost 0 bases and the J segment 4 bases; nucleotides outside the gene matches: 2. This chain's CDR3 is CASSEARQGYNEQFF. As DNA, the CDR3 is TGTGCCAGCAGTGAAGCGCGACAGGGGTACAATGAGCAGTTCTTC.

This chain joins TRBV6-1 and TRBJ2-2; TRBD1 matches at 8 bases. Germline lookup yields CDR1 MNHNS and CDR2 SASEGT. This CDR3 contains 15 residues. V was pared by 6 bases and J by 0 bases, with 3 bases of the junction left unmatched. The CDR3 is CASRTGQANTGELFF. For the CDR3, the DNA is TGTGCCAGCAGGACGGGACAGGCGAACACCGGGGAGCTGTTTTTT.

The chain is built from TRBV4-2 and TRBJ2-3; TRBD2 matches at 9 bases. Germline values: CDR1 LGHNA, CDR2 YNFKEQ. Trimming cost V 4 bases and J 0 bases; bases outside gene matches: 11. The CDR3 totals 18 residues. CDR3 coding DNA: TGTGCCAGCAGCCCTCCCAGACTAGCGGACCGTAGCACAGATACGCAGTATTTT. This codes for CASSPPRLADRSTDTQYF.

The rearrangement links TRBV7-9 to TRBJ1-2, with D possibly TRBD1 on 6 matching bases. Trimming cost V 1 base and J 7 bases, with 16 bases left between them. CDR3 size: 15 residues. The germline gives CDR1 SEHNR, CDR2 FQNEAQ (reference sequence). CDR3 sequence reads: CASSLGPDSSGGYTF. The CDR3 DNA reads TGTGCCAGCAGCTTAGGCCCGGACAGTTCCGGTGGCTACACCTTC.

The rearrangement joins TRBV7-2 to TRBJ2-1; TRBD2 aligns across 10 bases. The J segment lost 1 base and the V segment lost 5 bases, leaving 5 bases of the junction unmatched. Germline lookup yields CDR1 SGHTA and CDR2 FQGNSA. This CDR3 has 16 residues. For the CDR3, the DNA is TGTGCCAGCAGCGAGCGGGAGGGTCAGTCCTACAATGAGCAGTTCTTC. This sequence encodes CASSEREGQSYNEQFF. The entire variable domain, with the rest obtained from reference TRBV7-2 and TRBJ2-1, is as follows: GAGVSQSPSNKVTEKGKDVELRCDPISGHTALYWYRQSLGQGLEFLIYFQGNSAPDKSGLPSDRFSAERTGGSVSTLTIQRTQQEDSAVYLCASSEREGQSYNEQFFGPGTRLTVL.

The V gene is TRBV27, the J gene TRBJ1-4, with TRBD1 matching 7 bases. This CDR3 has 15 amino acids. Germline V gives CDR1 MNHEY, CDR2 SMNVEV (reference sequence). J lost 6 bases, V lost 6 bases, and 10 bases had no gene match. The CDR3 is CASRAAGQTHEKLFF. DNA for the CDR3: TGTGCCAGCAGAGCTGCGGGACAGACACATGAAAAACTGTTTTTT.

The V gene is TRBV14, the J gene TRBJ2-3; 11 bases fit TRBD2. V trimming: 5 bases; J trimming: 7 bases; junction bases outside the gene matches: 8. Germline CDR1 reads SGHDN; CDR2 reads FVKESK. This CDR3 spans 15 amino acids. CDR3 in DNA: TGTGCCAGCAGCATTAGCGGGAGGGCCTGGAATACGCAGTATTTT. Translating gives CASSISGRAWNTQYF.

This chain joins TRBV19 and TRBJ2-7; TRBD2 matches at 10 bases. The CDR3 length is 14 residues. Germline V gene data show CDR1 as LNHDA and CDR2 as SQIVND (reference sequence). The V and J ends lost 5 bases and 2 bases, in that order; junction bases with no gene match: 3. CDR3 nucleotides: TGTGCCAGTAGTCTTGGACTAGCGGCCTACGAGCAGTACTTC. Amino acids: CASSLGLAAYEQYF.

The chain employs TRBV19 and TRBJ1-1; unclear D gene. V was shortened by 4 bases and J by 8 bases, with 11 bases between the two germline ends. The CDR3 spans 12 residues. Germline loops: CDR1 LNHDA, CDR2 SQIVND (reference sequence). Written as DNA, the CDR3 is TGTGCCAGTAGTACCAGACTTTCCGAAGCTTTCTTT. This encodes CASSTRLSEAFF.

The chain links TRBV10-2 to TRBJ2-1, with TRBD2 matching 8 bases. The J segment lost 5 bases and the V segment lost 0 bases, leaving 12 bases of the junction unmatched. Looked up from germline, CDR1 is WSHSY and CDR2 is SAAADI. CDR3 length: 18 residues. The CDR3 DNA follows: TGCGCCAGCAGTGAGTCTCTCTTAGCGGGGCCCTACGACAATGAGCAGTTCTTC. Its protein is CASSESLLAGPYDNEQFF.

V gene TRBV5-1 combines with J gene TRBJ2-3; 7 positions agree with TRBD2. V was clipped by 1 base and J by 2 bases; unmatched bases: 7. Germline V lookup: CDR1 SGHRS, CDR2 YFSETQ. This CDR3 contains 16 residues. CDR3 amino acids: CASSLNQRGATDTQYF. CDR3 coding DNA: TGCGCCAGCAGCTTGAATCAGCGGGGAGCCACAGATACGCAGTATTTT.

This chain connects TRBV11-3 to TRBJ2-2, with 11 bases fitting TRBD2. Germline V CDR1 and CDR2: SGHNT, YENEEA. This CDR3 contains 15 residues. V was clipped by 1 base and J by 5 bases; unmatched bases: 0. In DNA, the CDR3 is TGTGCCAGCAGCTTAGGACTAGCGGGGACCGGGGAGCTGTTTTTT. This gives the protein CASSLGLAGTGELFF. The full variable domain, in which reference TRBV11-3 and TRBJ2-2 provide the parts outside the CDR3, is EAGVVQSPRYKIIEKKQPVAFWCNPISGHNTLYWYLQNLGQGPELLIRYENEEAVDDSQLPKDRFSAERLKGVDSTLKIQPAELGDSAVYLCASSLGLAGTGELFFGEGSRLTVL.

The V call is TRBV7-9, the J call TRBJ2-5; TRBD2 matches at 10 bases. V lost 0 bases, J lost 1 base, and 2 bases stayed unmatched. The germline CDR1 and CDR2 sequences are SEHNR and FQNEAQ (reference sequence). The CDR3 covers 16 residues. CDR3 sequence reads: CASSLAGLAAQETQYF. The DNA of the CDR3 is TGTGCCAGCAGCTTAGCCGGACTAGCGGCCCAAGAGACCCAGTACTTC.

The chain employs TRBV4-2 and TRBJ2-1; tentative D call: TRBD2 (6 bases). Trimming took off 3 bases at V and 2 bases at J, with 26 bases between the two ends. The CDR3 is 20 amino acids. Germline V gene lookup returns CDR1 LGHNA and CDR2 YNFKEQ. This CDR3 reads CASSQGASGPPSSAYNEQFF. The CDR3 DNA follows: TGTGCCAGCAGCCAGGGCGCAAGCGGGCCGCCATCCTCCGCCTACAATGAGCAGTTCTTC.

The chain joins TRBV4-3 to TRBJ2-7, with D maybe TRBD1 (6 bases). V lost 2 bases and J 1 base, leaving 15 bases between the germline ends. Germline CDR1 LGHNA, CDR2 YSLEER. This CDR3 is 16 amino acids long. The CDR3, as DNA: TGCGCCAGCAGCCAAAGCCCTCGGGACACTTCCTACGAGCAGTACTTC. Translation: CASSQSPRDTSYEQYF.

The genes are TRBV5-1 and TRBJ1-1; D is ambiguous. There are 16 residues in the CDR3. Trimming took off 0 bases at V and 0 bases at J, with 12 bases between the two ends. Germline CDR1 reads SGHRS; CDR2 reads YFSETQ. The CDR3 DNA reads TGCGCCAGCAGCTTGGATACGGGTTTCATGAACACTGAAGCTTTCTTT. Its protein product is CASSLDTGFMNTEAFF.

The chain has TRBV5-1 and TRBJ2-7; 9 bases are shared with TRBD2. The CDR3 length is 17 residues. The junction had 8 bases not matched to a gene; V was cut back by 0 bases and J by 1 base. Germline values: CDR1 SGHRS, CDR2 YFSETQ. CDR3 in amino acids: CASSLEGAGLASYEQYF. CDR3 DNA: TGCGCCAGCAGCTTGGAGGGGGCGGGACTAGCATCCTACGAGCAGTACTTC.

This clone has only a few counts. V is TRBV7-7 and J is TRBJ2-7, with TRBD2 identical over 8 bases. CDR1 is SSHAT and CDR2 is FNYEAQ in the germline V gene (reference sequence). V was clipped by 5 bases and J by 6 bases; unmatched bases: 12. This CDR3 has 15 residues. CDR3 region: CASSPGVAGTFEQYF. DNA of the CDR3: TGTGCCAGCAGCCCAGGGGTAGCGGGGACCTTCGAGCAGTACTTC.

This clone appeared a single time. The chain links TRBV5-1 to TRBJ1-1; 8 nucleotides line up with TRBD1. The CDR3 extends over 16 amino acids. The germline V gene has CDR1 SGHRS and CDR2 YFSETQ. J lost 3 bases, V lost 3 bases, and 10 bases had no gene match. The CDR3 coding sequence is TGCGCCAGCAGCTCAGCCGGGACAGGTGGGTACACTGAAGCTTTCTTT. Its translation is CASSSAGTGGYTEAFF. Full variable domain (rest looked up from reference TRBV5-1 and TRBJ1-1): KAGVTQTPRYLIKTRGQQVTLSCSPISGHRSVSWYQQTPGQGLQFLFEYFSETQRNKGNFPGRFSGRQFSNSRSEMNVSTLELGDSALYLCASSSAGTGGYTEAFFGQGTRLTVV.